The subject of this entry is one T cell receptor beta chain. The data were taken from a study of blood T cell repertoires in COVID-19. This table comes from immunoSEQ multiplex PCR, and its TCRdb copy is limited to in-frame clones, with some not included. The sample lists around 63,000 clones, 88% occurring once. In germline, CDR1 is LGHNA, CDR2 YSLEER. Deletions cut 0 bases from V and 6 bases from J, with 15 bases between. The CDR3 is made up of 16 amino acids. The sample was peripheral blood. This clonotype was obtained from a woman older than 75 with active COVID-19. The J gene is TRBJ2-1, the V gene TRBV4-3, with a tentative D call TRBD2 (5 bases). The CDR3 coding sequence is TGCGCCAGCAGCCAAGATTTCCGATTACGGGGCAATGAGCAGTTCTTC. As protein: CASSQDFRLRGNEQFF.